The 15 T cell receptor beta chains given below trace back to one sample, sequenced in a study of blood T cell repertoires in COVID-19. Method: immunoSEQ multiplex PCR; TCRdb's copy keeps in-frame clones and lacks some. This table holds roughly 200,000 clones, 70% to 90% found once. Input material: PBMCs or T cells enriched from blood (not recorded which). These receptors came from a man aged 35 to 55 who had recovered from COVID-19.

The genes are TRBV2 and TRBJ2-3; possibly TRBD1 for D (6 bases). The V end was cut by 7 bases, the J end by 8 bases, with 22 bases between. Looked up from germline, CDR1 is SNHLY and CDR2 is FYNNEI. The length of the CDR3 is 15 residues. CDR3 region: CASIEGEGRGGTQYF. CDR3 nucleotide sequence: TGTGCCAGCATCGAGGGTGAGGGCAGGGGTGGTACGCAGTATTTT.

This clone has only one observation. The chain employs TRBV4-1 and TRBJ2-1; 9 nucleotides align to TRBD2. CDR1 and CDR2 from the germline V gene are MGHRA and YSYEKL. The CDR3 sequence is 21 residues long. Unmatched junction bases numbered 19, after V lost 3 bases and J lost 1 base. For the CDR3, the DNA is TGCGCCAGCAGCCACCCCAAACAGGGAGGCCTAGCGGGGTTTTCCTACAATGAGCAGTTCTTC. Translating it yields CASSHPKQGGLAGFSYNEQFF.

The CDR3 DNA is TGTGCCACCGGGACAGGGGGGAGGAATGAGCAGTTCTTC. It encodes CATGTGGRNEQFF. The V gene is TRBV24-1, the J gene TRBJ2-1; 11 bases map to TRBD1. CDR1 is KGHDR and CDR2 is SFDVKD in the germline V gene. Trimming removed 9 bases from V and 7 bases from J; junction bases left unmatched: 4. CDR3 length: 13 amino acids.

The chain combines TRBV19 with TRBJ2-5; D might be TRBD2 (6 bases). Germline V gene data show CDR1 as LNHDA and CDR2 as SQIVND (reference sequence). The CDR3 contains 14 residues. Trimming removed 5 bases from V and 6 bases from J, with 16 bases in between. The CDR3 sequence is CASSSGTAEKTQYF. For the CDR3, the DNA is TGTGCCAGTAGTTCCGGGACTGCAGAGAAGACCCAGTACTTC.

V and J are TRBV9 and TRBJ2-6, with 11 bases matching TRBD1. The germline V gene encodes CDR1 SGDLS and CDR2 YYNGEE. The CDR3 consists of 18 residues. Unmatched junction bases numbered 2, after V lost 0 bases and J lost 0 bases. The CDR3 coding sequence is TGTGCCAGCAGCGTAGGGACAGGGGGCTTCTCTGGGGCCAACGTCCTGACTTTC. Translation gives CASSVGTGGFSGANVLTF.

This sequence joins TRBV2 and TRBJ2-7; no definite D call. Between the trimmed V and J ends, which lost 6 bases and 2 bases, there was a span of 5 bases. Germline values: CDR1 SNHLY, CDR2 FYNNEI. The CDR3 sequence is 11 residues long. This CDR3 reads CASRNTYEQYF. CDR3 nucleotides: TGTGCCAGCAGAAATACCTACGAGCAGTACTTC.

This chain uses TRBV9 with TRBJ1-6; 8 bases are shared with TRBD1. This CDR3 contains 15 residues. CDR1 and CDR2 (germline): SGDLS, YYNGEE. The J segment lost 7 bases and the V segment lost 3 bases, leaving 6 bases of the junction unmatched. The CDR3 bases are TGTGCCAGCAGCGGACGTCAGGGGGCAAATTCACCCCTCCACTTT. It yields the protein CASSGRQGANSPLHF.

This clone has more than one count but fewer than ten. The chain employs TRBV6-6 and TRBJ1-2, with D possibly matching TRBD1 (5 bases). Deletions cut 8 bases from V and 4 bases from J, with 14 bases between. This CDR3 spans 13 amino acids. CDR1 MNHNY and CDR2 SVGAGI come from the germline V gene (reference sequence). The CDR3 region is CASEYGGGYGYTF. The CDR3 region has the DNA TGTGCCAGCGAATACGGGGGGGGCTATGGCTACACCTTC.

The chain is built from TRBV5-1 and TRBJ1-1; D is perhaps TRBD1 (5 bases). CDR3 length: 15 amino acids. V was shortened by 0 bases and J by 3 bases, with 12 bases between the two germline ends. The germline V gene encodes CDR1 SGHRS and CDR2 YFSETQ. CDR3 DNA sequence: TGCGCCAGCAGCTTGGCCGGGGGTGGGGACACTGAAGCTTTCTTT. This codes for CASSLAGGGDTEAFF.

This chain's CDR3 is CSVSTLAGGYNEQFF. CDR3 DNA sequence: TGCAGCGTCTCAACTTTAGCGGGAGGCTACAATGAGCAGTTCTTC. This chain links TRBV29-1 with TRBJ2-1; 10 bases match TRBD2. Trimming cost V 6 bases and J 3 bases; bases outside gene matches: 8. Per the germline V gene, CDR1 is SQVTM and CDR2 is ANQGSEA. The length of the CDR3 is 15 residues.

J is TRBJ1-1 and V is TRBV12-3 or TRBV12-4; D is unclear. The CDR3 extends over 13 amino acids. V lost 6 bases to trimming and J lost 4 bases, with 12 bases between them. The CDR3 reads CASRSAESTEAFF. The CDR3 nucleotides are TGTGCCAGCAGGTCTGCGGAGAGCACTGAAGCTTTCTTT.

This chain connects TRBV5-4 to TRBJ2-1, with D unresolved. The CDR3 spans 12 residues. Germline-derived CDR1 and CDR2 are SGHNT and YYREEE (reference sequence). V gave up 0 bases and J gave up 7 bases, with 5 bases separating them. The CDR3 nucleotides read TGTGCCAGCAGCTTGGTGCAGAATGAGCAGTTCTTC. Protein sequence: CASSLVQNEQFF.

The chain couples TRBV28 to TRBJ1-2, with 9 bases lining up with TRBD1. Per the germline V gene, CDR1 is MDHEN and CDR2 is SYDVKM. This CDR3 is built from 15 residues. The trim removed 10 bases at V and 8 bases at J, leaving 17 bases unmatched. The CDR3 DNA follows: TGTGCCACCCTCGAGCTACAGGGGGCTAAAGGAGGCTACACCTTC. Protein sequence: CATLELQGAKGGYTF.

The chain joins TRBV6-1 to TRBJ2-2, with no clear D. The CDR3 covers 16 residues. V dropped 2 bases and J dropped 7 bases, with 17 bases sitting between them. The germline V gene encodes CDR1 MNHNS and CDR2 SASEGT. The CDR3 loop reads CASSESVARSVGELFF. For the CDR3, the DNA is TGTGCCAGCAGTGAATCCGTCGCACGGAGCGTCGGGGAGCTGTTTTTT.

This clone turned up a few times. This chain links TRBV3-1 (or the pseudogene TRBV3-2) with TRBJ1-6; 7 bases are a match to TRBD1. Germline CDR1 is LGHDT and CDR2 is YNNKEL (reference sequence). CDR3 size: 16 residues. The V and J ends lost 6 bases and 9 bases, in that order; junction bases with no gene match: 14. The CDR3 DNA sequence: TGTGCCAGCAGTATTCTAAGGACAGGTGGAAGTTCACCCCTCCACTTT. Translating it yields CASSILRTGGSSPLHF.